A single sample is the source of the 23 T cell receptor beta chains below, sequenced in a study of blood T cells in healthy people across ages. The use of a sample-barcoded 5' primer and a J-beta primer mix characterized a second PCR of about 6 to 11 cycles. TCRdb reprocessed the 5' RACE reads via MiXCR and lists one record per CDR3 protein. The sample records 450,000 to 600,000 distinct CDR3 sequences, roughly a quarter being singletons. This sample also appeared in a second study, on T cells of mothers and their children.

The source material was blood. The source is a boy aged 2-15 years in good health.

In its sample, this clonotype was seen many times. This rearrangement joins TRBV5-1 to TRBJ1-1; D is perhaps TRBD1 (5 bases). The germline V gene has CDR1 SGHRS and CDR2 YFSETQ. The CDR3 is 14 amino acids. V lost 3 bases and J lost 1, with 10 bases in between. CDR3 coding DNA: TGCGCCAGCAGCTCCCGGGGGGAGAACACTGAAGCTTTCTTT. This codes for CASSSRGENTEAFF.

This clonotype was seen a few times. CDR3 bases: TGCGCCAGCAGCTTGGAAGGGGCGGAGTACTTC. The encoded protein is CASSLEGAEYF. The genes are TRBV5-1 and TRBJ2-7; D is possibly TRBD1 (5 bases). Deletions cut 0 bases from V and 11 bases from J, with 9 bases between. CDR1 and CDR2 (germline): SGHRS, YFSETQ. CDR3 length equals 11 residues.

The rearrangement joins TRBV19 to TRBJ1-1; TRBD1 agrees at 8 bases. CDR3 length: 14 amino acids. V trimming: 8 bases; J trimming: 5 bases; junction bases outside the gene matches: 10. The germline gives CDR1 LNHDA, CDR2 SQIVND (reference sequence). CDR3 sequence reads: CASQVTGGRTEAFF. The DNA for the CDR3 is TGTGCCAGTCAAGTAACAGGGGGTAGGACTGAAGCTTTCTTT.

The chain employs TRBV15 and TRBJ2-4; the D call may be TRBD1 or TRBD2 (5 bases each). Germline V gene sequence: CDR1 LNHNV, CDR2 YYDKDF (reference sequence). The CDR3 loop spans 15 amino acids. The germline V and J ends were trimmed by 4 bases and 8 bases, with 18 bases remaining between them. The CDR3 nucleotides read TGTGCCACCAGCACGGGGACGGGGAGTAACGACATTCAGTACTTC. Translated: CATSTGTGSNDIQYF.

V usage is TRBV7-9 and J usage is TRBJ2-5; 11 nucleotides agree with TRBD1. The end of the DNA is better explained by TRBJ2-1, so the J call may be wrong. In germline, CDR1 is SEHNR, CDR2 FQNEAQ (reference sequence). This CDR3 region has 15 residues. CDR3 sequence: CASSTGQGAWNEQFF. Written as DNA, the CDR3 is TGTGCCAGCAGCACCGGACAGGGGGCTTGGAATGAGCAGTTCTTC.

Comment on this clonotype: Compared with germline, one end of the junction differs, possibly owing to a read error. The rearrangement links TRBV7-2 to TRBJ2-2; a weak D match, TRBD2 (5 bases). This CDR3 is built from 13 residues. Germline CDR1 and CDR2: SGHTA and FQGNSA. CDR3 sequence: CANSLAGAGELFF. In nucleotides, the CDR3 is TGTGCCAACAGCTTAGCCGGGGCCGGGGAGCTGTTTTTT.

The V and J genes are TRBV4-1 and TRBJ2-1; a weak D match, TRBD2 (6 bases). Germline CDR1 and CDR2: MGHRA and YSYEKL. The V end lost 3 bases, the J end lost 3 bases, and 18 bases lay between the germline ends. This CDR3 is built from 17 residues. The DNA for the CDR3 is TGCGCCAGCAGCCATGATAACCGGGGGACTTACTACAATGAGCAGTTCTTC. Amino acid sequence: CASSHDNRGTYYNEQFF.

The CDR3 reads CASQLGGALGYTF. CDR3 bases: TGTGCCAGCCAGTTGGGGGGGGCGCTAGGCTACACCTTC. This rearrangement joins TRBV28 to TRBJ1-2; D might be TRBD1 (6 bases). The germline CDR1 and CDR2 sequences are MDHEN and SYDVKM. Trimming removed 8 bases at V and 8 bases at J, with 18 bases between. The CDR3 loop spans 13 amino acids.

As for this clonotype: One end of the junction varies from germline; a read error may be responsible. The chain couples TRBV25-1 to TRBJ2-5; D gene unclear. Germline V CDR1 and CDR2: MGHDK, SYGVNS. CDR3 length: 13 residues. CDR3 sequence reads: CASGEKTEETQYF. In DNA, the CDR3 is TGTGCCAGCGGTGAAAAAACAGAAGAGACCCAGTACTTC.

This clonotype was counted a few times. This sequence joins TRBV7-2 and TRBJ2-7; D perhaps matches TRBD1 (5 bases). Trimming took off 2 bases at V and 4 bases at J, with 15 bases between the two ends. The germline V gene encodes CDR1 SGHTA and CDR2 FQGNSA. This CDR3 region has 15 residues. In DNA form, the CDR3 reads TGTGCCAGCAGCTTAAGTGGGGCCCAGGGATACGAGCAGTACTTC. Translation: CASSLSGAQGYEQYF.

This clonotype was recorded a few times. The genes are TRBV2 and TRBJ2-5; 11 nucleotides agree with TRBD2. Germline values: CDR1 SNHLY, CDR2 FYNNEI. The CDR3 covers 14 residues. The V segment lost 1 base and the J segment 9 bases; nucleotides outside the gene matches: 4. In nucleotides, the CDR3 is TGTGCCAGCAGTGAAGAATGGACTAGCGGGTCCCAGTACTTC. Translated, it gives CASSEEWTSGSQYF.

There are a few counts of this clonotype. CDR3 DNA: TGTGCCAGCAGCCAGGTCGGGCTTTCCTACGAGCAGTACTTC. It translates to CASSQVGLSYEQYF. This rearrangement joins TRBV6-5 to TRBJ2-5; D call uncertain. The DNA end lines up better with TRBJ2-7; the J call may be wrong. Germline V gene sequence: CDR1 MNHEY, CDR2 SVGAGI. The CDR3 has 14 residues.

This clonotype occurred once. The final CDR3 position lacks the conserved phenylalanine or tryptophan, pointing to a likely read error. The DNA is omitted, as the CDR3 cannot be located on it reliably, and the CDR3 follows TCRdb's listing. The chain has TRBV12-3 or TRBV12-4 and TRBJ2-3; TRBD1 is the table's D call and was not checked against the DNA. The CDR3 spans 15 residues, counting both ends. Here the CDR3 reads CASRLDRVSGDTQYS.

This clonotype has just a few counts. The rearrangement joins TRBV7-6 to TRBJ1-4; TRBD1 aligns across 7 bases. CDR1 SGHVS and CDR2 FNYEAQ come from the germline V gene. The CDR3 length is 15 residues. The trim removed 5 bases at V and 4 bases at J, leaving 7 bases unmatched. CDR3 sequence (DNA): TGTGCCAGCAGCAGGAAGGGGACAGTTAATGAAAAACTGTTTTTT. Translation: CASSRKGTVNEKLFF.

The rearrangement links TRBV2 to TRBJ1-1, with 7 bases identical to TRBD1. V was clipped by 10 bases and J by 4 bases; unmatched bases: 12. CDR3 size: 14 residues. Germline CDR1 reads SNHLY; CDR2 reads FYNNEI. Here the CDR3 DNA reads TGTGCCATACCGGGACAGTTGGGAGCCACTGAAGCTTTCTTT. Amino acids: CAIPGQLGATEAFF.

Many counts were recorded for this clonotype. The chain has TRBV6-1 and TRBJ2-5, with TRBD2 identical over 8 bases. V dropped 10 bases and J dropped 2; count of bases not matched to a gene: 15. Per germline, CDR1 MNHNS and CDR2 SASEGT. The CDR3 extends over 16 amino acids. CDR3 protein: CATPGGTGGLQETQYF. Here the CDR3 DNA reads TGTGCCACCCCGGGGGGGACTGGCGGGCTTCAAGAGACCCAGTACTTC.

The chain carries TRBV4-3 and TRBJ2-1; the D gene is possibly TRBD1 (6 bases). This CDR3 has 15 amino acids. In germline, CDR1 is LGHNA, CDR2 YSLEER. V lost 1 base, J lost 9 bases, and 16 bases lay in between. The CDR3 nucleotides read TGCGCCAGCAGCCAAGGGGACAACCGAAACGGTGAGCAGTTCTTC. This gives the protein CASSQGDNRNGEQFF.

The CDR3 sequence is CATSREGLRTPSGYTF. The CDR3 DNA reads TGTGCCACCAGCAGAGAAGGGTTAAGGACACCATCTGGCTACACCTTC. The chain is built from TRBV15 and TRBJ1-2, with D possibly being TRBD1 (5 bases). V lost 0 bases to trimming and J lost 7 bases, with 18 bases between them. The V gene's germline CDR1 is LNHNV and CDR2 YYDKDF (reference sequence). CDR3 size: 16 residues.

The genes are TRBV4-3 and TRBJ2-2; 7 bases line up with TRBD2. This CDR3 comprises 16 residues. The trim removed 3 bases at V and 3 bases at J, leaving 7 bases unmatched. In germline, CDR1 is LGHNA, CDR2 YSLEER. The CDR3 DNA reads as TGCGCCAGCAGCCAGGTGGCGGGAGAGTACACCGGGGAGCTGTTTTTT. Translation gives CASSQVAGEYTGELFF.

This clonotype was seen a handful of times. This chain connects TRBV20-1 to TRBJ2-2, with D possibly being TRBD1 (6 bases). V was shortened by 0 bases and J by 9 bases, with 14 bases between the two germline ends. The CDR3 covers 14 residues. The germline CDR1 and CDR2 sequences are DFQATT and SNEGSKA (reference sequence). The CDR3, as DNA: TGCAGTGCTAGAGATCGGCAGGGGAGCTGGGAGCTGTTTTTT. It is translated as CSARDRQGSWELFF.

V is TRBV12-3 or TRBV12-4 and J is TRBJ2-7, with D perhaps matching TRBD2 (5 bases). V gave up 6 bases and J gave up 5 bases, with 11 bases separating them. The CDR3 is 12 amino acids. This CDR3 reads CASRDSGDEQYF. Written as DNA, the CDR3 is TGTGCCAGCAGAGACTCCGGGGACGAGCAGTACTTC.

The CDR3 region is CASSQVAGENYGYTF. The CDR3 bases are TGCGCCAGCAGCCAAGTGGCAGGGGAGAACTATGGCTACACCTTC. V and J are TRBV4-3 and TRBJ1-2; possible D gene TRBD1, 6 bases. Germline lookup yields CDR1 LGHNA and CDR2 YSLEER. CDR3 length equals 15 residues. Trimming took 1 base from V and 2 from J, leaving 11 bases between them.

Turning to this clonotype: One end of the junction does not line up with germline, which may come from a read error. The chain recombines TRBV4-1 with TRBJ1-6, with D possibly matching TRBD1 (6 bases). The CDR3 is made up of 16 amino acids. Germline-derived CDR1 and CDR2 are MGHRA and YSYEKL. This chain's CDR3 is CANSQDQGSDNSPLHF. For the CDR3, the DNA is TGCGCCAACAGCCAAGACCAGGGGTCGGATAATTCACCCCTCCACTTT.